This T cell receptor (beta chain) comes out of a study of blood T cell repertoires in COVID-19 (TCRdb year 2020). Turning to the overall study: The collaborator samples originated in the United States, Italy and Spain and spanned the acute and convalescent phases of COVID-19. The prospective study material was composed of cDNA or gDNA derived from T cells, B-cell-depleted T cells, or PBMCs. The dataset comprised deeply sampled blood TCRbeta repertoires from subjects exposed to, actively infected with, or recovered from COVID-19. The repertoires were released in a freely available public database meant as a resource for research on the immune response to SARS-CoV-2. Samples came from the ongoing ImmuneRACE study (first 160 participants) plus 1,254 subjects from 6 global collaborators. Sample metadata almost always included a de-identified subject ID, COVID-19 status, age in years and sex. Where available, HLA class I and class II types were obtained from metadata supplied by the sample provider rather than from assay-based typing.

Summary of the overall study and its limitations: The amount of clinical and demographic metadata varied by source and participant and was provided uncurated.

Participants in the prospective study were aged roughly 18 to 90 years, lived in 20 to 25 United States geographic areas, and enrolled through a virtual design. In the prospective study, cohorts were assigned on the basis of participant-reported clinical history obtained from a screening survey and a study questionnaire. Exposed participants were defined as having been in contact with someone with a PCR-confirmed or clinician-diagnosed COVID-19 case within 2 weeks of study entry. Each participant in the prospective study had whole blood, serum and a nasopharyngeal or oropharyngeal swab collected by mobile phlebotomists. Participants in the prospective study had the option to provide additional blood draws and questionnaires over an approximately 2-month period. Prospective study blood samples were shipped either frozen or at room temperature before DNA extraction. Based on the germline V gene (reference sequence), the CDR1 and CDR2 sequences are LGHDT and YNNKEL. Inclusive of the bounding cysteine and phenylalanine, the CDR3 is 15 residues long. Kept here is only the CDR3 DNA, which spans 45 bases and is read in frame from base 1. The V end gives up 6 bases and the J end 4 bases, leaving 4 bases in the junction not matched to a gene.

Points on this clone: Its target antigen remains unknown. Base qualities are not recorded, but no much larger clone differs from it by a single base.

TCRbeta CDR3 regions were amplified from genomic DNA using the immunoSEQ Assay, a bias-controlled multiplex PCR. Concerning the study's data processing: Within the assay, amplification of reference gene primers was used to estimate how many nucleated cells each sample contained. To quantify the absolute abundance of each unique TCRbeta CDR3 rearrangement, sequence reads were collapsed and filtered. Productive Simpson clonality was computed per sample as the square root of Simpson's diversity index over productive rearrangements. This immuneACCESS table, as held by TCRdb, lists in-frame sequences with V and J called but not all clones. Of the missing ones, under half trace to an unresolved V gene in checked studies; the others have no known cause. V and J calls and clone size are given by that table; D and trimming were obtained from the DNA. This sample gives about 430,000 clones in total; 70% to 90% of them show up just once. In total, the top ten clones hold 1.4% to 1.5% of the sample.

The TCR originated in a woman aged 18-29 years who had been exposed to COVID-19. Sequencing was done on a sample of PBMCs or T cells enriched from blood (not recorded which). The V and J genes are TRBV3-1 (or the pseudogene TRBV3-2) and TRBJ2-2; 11 bases in the junction line up with TRBD2. The nucleotide sequence is TGTGCCAGCAGTCTAGCGGGAGGTTTCACCGGGGAGCTGTTTTTT. This yields the protein CASSLAGGFTGELFF.